Presented here are 27 T cell receptor beta chains from one specimen sequenced in a study of cytomegalovirus exposure and HLA in healthy donors. The PCR ran on 60 Vbeta and 13 Jbeta primers. Method: immunoSEQ multiplex PCR; TCRdb's copy keeps in-frame clones and lacks some. The sample holds under 200,000 clones, roughly 80% seen once. The sample consisted of PBMCs. The origin of the receptors is a girl aged 2 to 9 in good health and CMV-seropositive.

The CDR3 here is CASLSGGGEQYF. The DNA of the CDR3 is TGTGCCAGCTTGTCCGGGGGGGGAGAGCAGTATTTT. This chain connects TRBV28 to TRBJ2-3; TRBD2 agrees at 8 bases. V was pared by 8 bases and J by 11 bases, with 9 bases of the junction left unmatched. The germline CDR1 and CDR2 sequences are MDHEN and SYDVKM. The CDR3 is made up of 12 amino acids.

The chain employs TRBV6-1 and TRBJ1-5, with D possibly TRBD1 on 5 matching bases. The CDR3 covers 15 residues. Trimming removed 1 base from V and 7 bases from J, with 14 bases in between. The germline V gene encodes CDR1 MNHNS and CDR2 SASEGT. DNA of the CDR3: TGTGCCAGCAGTGAAGGGCAGGGTGGGAGGCAGCCCCAGCATTTT. Its translation: CASSEGQGGRQPQHF.

V usage is TRBV30 and J usage is TRBJ2-5, with D perhaps TRBD1 (5 bases). CDR1 is GTSNPN, CDR2 SVGIG, per germline (reference sequence). The CDR3 is 14 amino acids. Trimming took 0 bases from V and 1 from J, leaving 9 bases between them. Written as DNA, the CDR3 is TGTGCCTGGAGTGTAATGCAGGGCCAAGAGACCCAGTACTTC. It yields the protein CAWSVMQGQETQYF.

V gene TRBV19 combines with J gene TRBJ1-1, with 7 bases identical to TRBD1. V was clipped by 5 bases and J by 3 bases; unmatched bases: 9. The CDR3 totals 15 residues. Per the germline V gene, CDR1 is LNHDA and CDR2 is SQIVND (reference sequence). CDR3 residues: CASSARGQSYTEAFF. The CDR3 DNA is TGTGCCAGTAGTGCTCGGGGACAGTCCTACACTGAAGCTTTCTTT.

The table lists this clone with a count of one. This chain connects TRBV4-1 to TRBJ2-1; 7 bases align to TRBD1. The V gene end was trimmed by 6 bases and the J gene end by 12 bases; junction bases not matched to a gene: 11. The CDR3 has 13 residues. Germline-derived CDR1 and CDR2 are MGHRA and YSYEKL. CDR3: CASRPTGAMGQFF. CDR3 coding DNA: TGCGCCAGCAGACCTACAGGGGCTATGGGGCAGTTCTTC.

The rearrangement links TRBV6-1 to TRBJ2-3; TRBD1 matches at 8 bases. This CDR3 comprises 13 residues. The trim removed 10 bases at V and 6 bases at J, leaving 9 bases unmatched. Germline assignment: CDR1 MNHNS and CDR2 SASEGT. CDR3 protein: CAIGQGDSDTQYF. Written as DNA, the CDR3 is TGTGCCATCGGACAGGGTGACAGTGATACGCAGTATTTT.

The chain recombines TRBV6-5 with TRBJ2-2; D gene unclear. Germline CDR1 reads MNHEY; CDR2 reads SVGAGI. Trimming removed 0 bases at V and 4 bases at J, with 6 bases between. The CDR3 runs 14 residues. In nucleotides, the CDR3 is TGTGCCAGCAGTTACTCGCCAGGCACCGGGGAGCTGTTTTTT. Its translation is CASSYSPGTGELFF.

A remark on this clone: At one of its ends the junction is not consistent with the germline gene, which may arise from a read error. V gene TRBV2 combines with J gene TRBJ2-1; 7 nucleotides align to TRBD2. The length of the CDR3 is 12 residues. Per the germline V gene, CDR1 is SNHLY and CDR2 is FYNNEI. The CDR3 sequence: CASGSSGLTLLF. DNA of the CDR3: TGTGCCAGCGGCTCCTCGGGACTAACGCTTCTCTTC.

The chain has TRBV18 and TRBJ2-3; D perhaps matches TRBD1 (5 bases). CDR1 and CDR2 from the germline V gene are KGHSH and LQKENI. Between the trimmed V and J ends, which lost 5 bases and 6 bases, there was a span of 12 bases. The CDR3 runs to 13 residues. The CDR3 spells CASSKGVPDTQYF. CDR3 bases: TGTGCCAGCTCAAAAGGGGTACCGGATACGCAGTATTTT.

Worth noting for this clone: At one end, the junction sequence differs from germline, possibly due to a read error. V is TRBV18 and J is TRBJ1-5; tentative D call: TRBD1 (6 bases). The CDR3 has 15 residues. Germline V lookup: CDR1 KGHSH, CDR2 LQKENI. DNA of the CDR3: TGTGCCAGCTCACCACCGGGACAAAGCAATCAGCTCCAGCATTTT. This codes for CASSPPGQSNQLQHF.

The CDR3 nucleotides read TGTGCCAGCAGCAAACGAGACAATCCCCACGAGCAGTACTTC. Residues: CASSKRDNPHEQYF. V and J are TRBV11-3 and TRBJ2-7, with unresolved D. This CDR3 is 14 amino acids long. Germline loops: CDR1 SGHNT, CDR2 YENEEA. V lost 5 bases and J lost 5, with 16 bases in between.

The chain has TRBV28 and TRBJ1-3; D remains ambiguous. This CDR3 has 16 amino acids. CDR1 and CDR2 from the germline V gene are MDHEN and SYDVKM. Trimming took off 5 bases at V and 0 bases at J, with 14 bases between the two ends. CDR3 nucleotide sequence: TGTGCCAGCAGTCCCTACGGACGGGACTCTGGAAACACCATATATTTT. Its translation: CASSPYGRDSGNTIYF. The whole variable domain, remainder taken from reference TRBV28 and TRBJ1-3, is DVKVTQSSRYLVKRTGEKVFLECVQDMDHENMFWYRQDPGLGLRLIYFSYDVKMKEKGDIPEGYSVSREKKERFSLILESASTNQTSMYLCASSPYGRDSGNTIYFGEGSWLTVV.

About this clone itself: The germline gene is not matched at one end of the junction; a read error may be the cause. The CDR3 spells CASSTGTSYNEQFF. DNA for the CDR3: TGTGCCAGCAGTACCGGGACTTCGTACAATGAGCAGTTCTTC. This sequence joins TRBV19 and TRBJ2-1, with D possibly being TRBD2 (6 bases). This CDR3 is 14 amino acids long. From germline, CDR1 is LNHDA and CDR2 SQIVND (reference sequence).

This chain links TRBV19 with TRBJ2-4; D is ambiguous. The CDR3 sequence is 14 residues long. Germline V lookup: CDR1 LNHDA, CDR2 SQIVND (reference sequence). The ends were cut back, 7 bases at V and 0 bases at J, with 10 bases in the middle. The chain's CDR3 is CASTYSIAKNIQYF. The CDR3, as DNA: TGTGCCAGTACCTATAGTATAGCCAAAAACATTCAGTACTTC.

The rearrangement uses TRBV28 and TRBJ2-3; D perhaps matches TRBD1 (6 bases). CDR1 is MDHEN, CDR2 SYDVKM, per germline. CDR3 length: 17 amino acids. V dropped 8 bases and J dropped 1 base, with 22 bases sitting between them. CDR3 bases: TGTGCCAGCTCGGGCAGGGGTAGGGAGACTCGCACAGATACGCAGTATTTT. This codes for CASSGRGRETRTDTQYF.

This clone was observed a single time. The genes are TRBV4-1 and TRBJ1-5; 8 nucleotides line up with TRBD1. The CDR3 is made up of 19 amino acids. Germline CDR1 reads MGHRA; CDR2 reads YSYEKL. J lost 0 bases, V lost 0 bases, and 10 bases had no gene match. CDR3 residues: CASSQDGNRGSYSNQPQHF. CDR3 in DNA: TGCGCCAGCAGCCAAGATGGGAACAGGGGGTCCTATAGCAATCAGCCCCAGCATTTT.

This clone was seen just once. The V and J genes are TRBV5-6 and TRBJ1-1, with 8 bases lining up with TRBD1. Germline loops: CDR1 SGHDT, CDR2 YYEEEE. Trimming took 1 base from V and 1 from J; bases not matched to a gene: 6. The CDR3 sequence is 16 residues long. CDR3: CASSLLWTGQNTEAFF. CDR3 nucleotides: TGTGCCAGCAGCTTGTTGTGGACAGGGCAGAACACTGAAGCTTTCTTT.

To note about this clone: One junction end does not reproduce the germline sequence, and a read error may be involved. The V gene is TRBV29-1, the J gene TRBJ2-5, with no clear D. CDR3 size: 11 residues. Germline lookup yields CDR1 SQVTM and CDR2 ANQGSEA. The CDR3 bases are TGCAGCGTTCAAGAGAGGGAGACCCAGTACTTC. This gives the protein CSVQERETQYF.

This clone has a handful of counts. V and J are TRBV6-5 and TRBJ2-6; no clear D gene. The germline CDR1 and CDR2 sequences are MNHEY and SVGAGI. The CDR3 length is 15 residues. The germline V and J ends were trimmed by 4 bases and 0 bases, with 7 bases remaining between them. The CDR3 DNA reads as TGTGCCAGCAGTTCGTCAGTCTCTGGGGCCAACGTCCTGACTTTC. Encoded protein: CASSSSVSGANVLTF.

This clone has only a few counts. The V call is TRBV6-4, the J call TRBJ2-1; TRBD2 matches 10 bases. The CDR3 has 15 amino acids. Germline trimming cut 2 bases from V and 3 bases from J; bases unmatched to any gene: 1. CDR1 is MRHNA, CDR2 SNTAGT, per germline. The CDR3 DNA is TGTGCCAGCAGTGACCGGACTAGCGGCTACAATGAGCAGTTCTTC. Translating it yields CASSDRTSGYNEQFF.

V and J are TRBV28 and TRBJ1-5, with D possibly matching TRBD1 (5 bases). V lost 6 bases and J 3 bases, leaving 15 bases between the germline ends. Germline V gene lookup returns CDR1 MDHEN and CDR2 SYDVKM. The CDR3 loop spans 15 amino acids. The CDR3, as DNA: TGTGCCAGCAGCCTTTGGGGGGGATCCAATCAGCCCCAGCATTTT. This codes for CASSLWGGSNQPQHF. Filled out from reference TRBV28 and TRBJ1-5, the complete variable domain reads DVKVTQSSRYLVKRTGEKVFLECVQDMDHENMFWYRQDPGLGLRLIYFSYDVKMKEKGDIPEGYSVSREKKERFSLILESASTNQTSMYLCASSLWGGSNQPQHFGDGTRLSIL.

The rearrangement uses TRBV6-1 and TRBJ1-5, with no clear D. V was trimmed by 5 bases and J by 0 bases, leaving 8 bases between them. This CDR3 contains 14 residues. Germline values: CDR1 MNHNS, CDR2 SASEGT. The CDR3 coding sequence is TGTGCCAGCAGTAAACAATATAGCAATCAGCCCCAGCATTTT. It codes for CASSKQYSNQPQHF.

Of note for this clone: The sample contains more than one DNA sequence encoding this CDR3. The rearrangement links TRBV9 to TRBJ2-3; TRBD2 is a possible D gene (6 bases). This CDR3 comprises 15 residues. V lost 0 bases and J 2 bases, leaving 10 bases between the germline ends. Germline-derived CDR1 and CDR2 are SGDLS and YYNGEE. CDR3 residues: CASSVGGVVTDTQYF. Written as DNA, the CDR3 is TGTGCCAGCAGCGTAGGGGGGGTCGTCACAGATACGCAGTATTTT. Full variable domain (missing parts from reference TRBV9 and TRBJ2-3): DSGVTQTPKHLITATGQRVTLRCSPRSGDLSVYWYQQSLDQGLQFLIQYYNGEERAKGNILERFSAQQFPDLHSELNLSSLELGDSALYFCASSVGGVVTDTQYFGPGTRLTVL.

J is TRBJ1-5 and V is TRBV21-1; TRBD1, the table's D call, was not compared with the DNA. TRBV21-1 is marked as a pseudogene. The CDR3 runs to 13 residues. The DNA for the CDR3 is TGTGCCAGCAGCGGGCAGGGGAAGCAGCCCCAGCATTTT. Amino acids: CASSGQGKQPQHF.

This clone was observed once. The chain is built from TRBV30 and TRBJ2-3; TRBD2 might be the D (5 bases). Trimming left V 2 bases short and J 3 bases short, with 15 bases between. The V gene's germline CDR1 is GTSNPN and CDR2 SVGIG (reference sequence). This CDR3 contains 15 residues. The CDR3 protein is CAWSSFAGSTDTQYF. CDR3 nucleotide sequence: TGTGCCTGGAGTTCATTTGCGGGCAGTACAGATACGCAGTATTTT.

The chain is built from TRBV6-4 and TRBJ2-1; no clear D gene. V was shortened by 10 bases and J by 3 bases, with 16 bases between the two germline ends. This CDR3 spans 14 amino acids. Germline V lookup: CDR1 MRHNA, CDR2 SNTAGT. The CDR3 loop reads CATLLASLYNEQFF. The CDR3 nucleotides are TGTGCCACCCTTTTGGCCAGTCTCTACAATGAGCAGTTCTTC.

The chain uses TRBV13 and TRBJ2-1, with 8 bases identical to TRBD2. With V trimmed by 5 bases and J by 6 bases, 12 bases remained unmatched. CDR3 size: 16 residues. The germline V gene has CDR1 PRHDT and CDR2 FYEKMQ (reference sequence). The CDR3 loop reads CASSHLVAGLTNEQFF. The CDR3 DNA sequence: TGTGCCAGCAGCCACCTTGTAGCGGGACTAACCAATGAGCAGTTCTTC.